This is a list of T cell receptor beta chains from one sample in a study of cytomegalovirus exposure and HLA in healthy donors. Clones were sequenced by immunoSEQ multiplex PCR, and TCRdb holds only the in-frame ones, with some missing. The data show 120,000 or so clones, approximately 74% seen once. Sequenced: PBMCs. The source of these receptors is a man aged 35-49 years in good health and CMV-seropositive. Each CDR3 is given with its conserved first and last residue. The D gene is left open where the match is weak. For some rows the clone size is stated as once, few or many, or as a class when expanded; others skip it.

-	TRBD1	TRBV27	TRBJ1-1	CASRTITGGSEAFF	TGTGCCAGCAGAACCATCACAGGGGGCTCCGAAGCTTTCTTT
-	-	TRBV18	TRBJ1-4	CASSPARDEKLFF	TGTGCCAGCTCACCTGCCAGGGATGAAAAACTGTTTTTT
-	-	TRBV29-1	TRBJ1-1	CSVDSAGEGRVITEAFF	TGCAGCGTTGACTCCGCTGGGGAGGGGAGGGTAATCACTGAAGCTTTCTTT
-	-	TRBV5-1	TRBJ2-2	CASSQGNTGELFF	TGCGCCAGCTCGCAGGGTAACACCGGGGAGCTGTTTTTT
-	TRBD1	TRBV5-1	TRBJ2-1	CASSLGFRDREQGEQFF	TGCGCCAGCAGCTTGGGGTTCCGGGACAGGGAACAGGGTGAGCAGTTCTTC
-	-	TRBV6-5	TRBJ2-2	CASSYVPGMNTGELFF	TGTGCCAGCAGTTACGTCCCAGGGATGAACACCGGGGAGCTGTTTTTT
-	-	TRBV19	TRBJ2-2	CASSIVTDHNTGELFF	TGTGCCAGTAGTATTGTGACAGATCATAACACCGGGGAGCTGTTTTTT
-	-	TRBV29-1	TRBJ2-7	CSVDSGGEQYF	TGCAGCGTTGATTCTGGAGGCGAGCAGTACTTC
few	-	TRBV6-1	TRBJ1-6	CASSVRDMSLHF	TGTGCCAGCAGTGTCCGGGACATGTCCCTCCACTTT
-	TRBD2	TRBV6-1	TRBJ2-1	CASRLAGGPDEQFF	TGTGCCAGCAGACTAGCGGGAGGGCCAGACGAGCAGTTCTTC
once	-	TRBV7-9	TRBJ1-3	CASSSPQGSGNTIYF	TGTGCCAGCAGCTCCCCCCAGGGCTCTGGAAACACCATATATTTT
-	-	TRBV7-9	TRBJ2-1	CASSFTGGAYNEQFF	TGTGCCAGCAGCTTTACAGGGGGGGCCTACAATGAGCAGTTCTTC
-	-	TRBV7-8	TRBJ2-2	CASSLSGVLHRGAVF	TGTGCCAGCAGCCTCTCCGGGGTTTTACACCGGGGAGCTGTTTTT
-	TRBD1	TRBV28	TRBJ2-3	CASTTGRPDTQYF	TGTGCCAGCACGACAGGGCGTCCCGATACGCAGTATTTT
-	-	TRBV10-3	TRBJ1-2	CAISESGGNYGYTF	TGTGCCATCAGTGAGTCGGGGGGTAACTATGGCTACACCTTC
-	TRBD1	TRBV7-6	TRBJ1-1	CASSSDRGYTEAFF	TGTGCCAGCAGCTCCGACAGGGGGTACACTGAAGCTTTCTTT
few	-	TRBV28	TRBJ2-7	CASSPPKYGQYF	TGTGCCAGCAGTCCCCCCAAGTACGGGCAGTACTTC
-	TRBD1	TRBV4-2	TRBJ2-2	CASSQKGRTGNTGELFF	TGTGCCAGCAGCCAAAAAGGGCGGACAGGGAACACCGGGGAGCTGTTTTTT
-	-	TRBV5-1	TRBJ2-3	CASSSGDTQYF	TGCGCCAGCAGCTCGGGGGATACGCAGTATTTT
-	-	TRBV6-1	TRBJ1-4	CASKIQLNEKLFF	TGTGCCAGCAAGATACAGCTTAATGAAAAACTGTTTTTT